A selection of T cell receptor beta chains follows, all from one sample in a study of CD8+CD57+ T cells in acquired aplastic anemia. TCRdb ran MiXCR on the reads and lists one entry per CDR3 protein. The top ten hold 40% to 55% of the sample, which has about 260,000 distinct CDR3 sequences, approximately 79% seen once. Sequenced material: sorted CD4+, CD8+, or CD8+CD57+ T cells (not recorded which) from PBMCs. Source of these receptors: a human donor with aplastic anemia. CDR3s include the opening cysteine and the closing phenylalanine or tryptophan. Fields, in order: J gene, V gene, clone size, D gene, CDR3 protein, CDR3 DNA. D genes are given only for firm matches. Clone size, where shown, is once, few, many, or a class for clones that have expanded.

J gene: TRBJ1-6; V gene: TRBV19; clone size: .; D gene: .; CDR3 protein: CASSISGMNPLHF; CDR3 DNA: TGTGCCAGTAGTATTTCAGGGATGAACCCCCTCCACTTT
J gene: TRBJ1-2; V gene: TRBV7-8; clone size: .; D gene: .; CDR3 protein: CASGLARGPVVHGYTF; CDR3 DNA: TGTGCCAGCGGCTTAGCGAGGGGTCCCGTCGTACATGGCTACACCTTC
J gene: TRBJ2-1; V gene: TRBV7-8; clone size: few; D gene: TRBD1; CDR3 protein: CASSLTGASSNEQFF; CDR3 DNA: TGTGCCAGTAGCTTGACAGGGGCTTCTTCCAATGAGCAGTTCTTC
J gene: TRBJ2-3; V gene: TRBV9; clone size: .; D gene: TRBD1; CDR3 protein: CASTVGGANTQYF; CDR3 DNA: TGTGCCAGCACCGTAGGGGGCGCGAATACGCAGTATTTT
J gene: TRBJ1-1; V gene: TRBV7-2; clone size: .; D gene: .; CDR3 protein: CASSLAGRTATHFF; CDR3 DNA: TGTGCCAGCAGCTTAGCGGGGAGGACCGCTACACATTTCTTT
J gene: TRBJ1-2; V gene: TRBV19; clone size: .; D gene: .; CDR3 protein: CASSMTGGADNGHIF; CDR3 DNA: TGTGCCAGTAGTATGACAGGCGGAGCCGACAATGGCCACATCTTC
J gene: TRBJ2-5; V gene: TRBV2; clone size: .; D gene: .; CDR3 protein: CASSDPGKETQYF; CDR3 DNA: TGCGCCAGCAGCGACCCGGGCAAAGAGACCCAGTACTTC
J gene: TRBJ2-1; V gene: TRBV9; clone size: .; D gene: .; CDR3 protein: CASSVEASAYNEQQFF; CDR3 DNA: TGTGCCAGCAGCGTAGAGGCTAGCGCCTACAATGAGCAGCAGTTCTTC
J gene: TRBJ1-5; V gene: TRBV11-2; clone size: .; D gene: .; CDR3 protein: CASSQGVGRGNQPQHF; CDR3 DNA: TGTGCCAGCAGCCAAGGTGTGGGGCGAGGGAATCAGCCCCAGCATTTT
J gene: TRBJ2-3; V gene: TRBV15; clone size: .; D gene: .; CDR3 protein: CATSIASRPDTQYF; CDR3 DNA: TGTGCCACCAGCATAGCTAGTCGTCCCGATACGCAGTACTTT
J gene: TRBJ1-5; V gene: TRBV19; clone size: .; D gene: TRBD1; CDR3 protein: CASSSTLQGGGQPQHF; CDR3 DNA: TGTGCCAGTTCGTCCACCCTACAGGGGGGGGGTCAGCCCCAGCATTTT
J gene: TRBJ2-7; V gene: TRBV7-8; clone size: .; D gene: TRBD1; CDR3 protein: CASSQDRGDQGYEQYF; CDR3 DNA: TGTGCCAGCAGCCAAGACAGGGGAGATCAAGGTTACGAGCAGTACTTC
J gene: TRBJ1-5; V gene: TRBV5-4; clone size: .; D gene: .; CDR3 protein: CASSFTRGQPQHF; CDR3 DNA: TGTGCCAGCAGCTTTACTAGAGGTCAGCCCCAGCATTTT
J gene: TRBJ1-1; V gene: TRBV9; clone size: .; D gene: .; CDR3 protein: CASSGVQGNTEAFF; CDR3 DNA: TGTGCCAGCAGCGGGGTCCAGGGGAACACTGAAGCTTTCTTT
J gene: TRBJ2-7; V gene: TRBV10-3; clone size: .; D gene: .; CDR3 protein: CASSEATGRPPYEQYF; CDR3 DNA: TGTGCCAGCAGTGAAGCAACAGGGCGACCACCCTACGAGCAGTACTTC
J gene: TRBJ1-2; V gene: TRBV5-6; clone size: .; D gene: .; CDR3 protein: CASSIAGGPSVDYGYTF; CDR3 DNA: TGTGCCAGCAGCATAGCGGGTGGGCCCTCGGTAGACTATGGCTACACCTTC
J gene: TRBJ2-1; V gene: TRBV2; clone size: .; D gene: TRBD2; CDR3 protein: CASSESSGGNYEQFF; CDR3 DNA: TGTGCCAGCAGCGAATCTAGCGGGGGGAATTATGAGCAGTTCTTC
J gene: TRBJ2-3; V gene: TRBV15; clone size: .; D gene: .; CDR3 protein: CATSGGQGTDTQYF; CDR3 DNA: TGTGCCACCAGCGGGGGCCAGGGCACGGATACGCAGTATTTT
J gene: TRBJ1-1; V gene: TRBV2; clone size: once; D gene: .; CDR3 protein: CASRGGGGANHEAFF; CDR3 DNA: TGTGCCAGCAGGGGCGGGGGGGGGGCGAACCATGAAGCTTTCTTT
J gene: TRBJ2-3; V gene: TRBV7-8; clone size: .; D gene: .; CDR3 protein: CASSLAAGTGDTQYF; CDR3 DNA: TGTGCCAGCAGCTTAGCTGCAGGTACCGGGGATACGCAGTATTTT
J gene: TRBJ1-5; V gene: TRBV2; clone size: .; D gene: TRBD1; CDR3 protein: CASSGQGLRNQPQHF; CDR3 DNA: TGTGCCAGCAGTGGACAGGGGTTACGCAATCAGCCCCAGCATTTT
J gene: TRBJ2-6; V gene: TRBV9; clone size: .; D gene: .; CDR3 protein: CASGAAGTIQYFLTF; CDR3 DNA: TGTGCCAGCGGCGCCGCGGGGACCATTCAGTACTTCCTGACTTTC
J gene: TRBJ1-1; V gene: TRBV7-2; clone size: .; D gene: .; CDR3 protein: CASSLTRGEAFF; CDR3 DNA: TGTGCCAGCAGTTTGACTAGGGGTGAAGCTTTCTTT
J gene: TRBJ1-1; V gene: TRBV7-9; clone size: .; D gene: .; CDR3 protein: CASSSVADGGMVFFF; CDR3 DNA: TGTGCCAGCAGCTCCGTAGCAGACGGTGGCATGGTATTTTTCTTT
J gene: TRBJ2-3; V gene: TRBV7-3; clone size: .; D gene: .; CDR3 protein: CASSHGGQSNAHPYF; CDR3 DNA: TGTGCCAGCAGCCACGGGGGACAGAGCAATGCTCACCCCTATTTT
J gene: TRBJ2-7; V gene: TRBV11-2; clone size: .; D gene: TRBD2; CDR3 protein: CASTVTSLHEQYF; CDR3 DNA: TGTGCCAGCACCGTGACTAGCTTACACGAGCAGTACTTC
J gene: TRBJ2-3; V gene: TRBV15; clone size: .; D gene: .; CDR3 protein: CASSLAGGQDTKYF; CDR3 DNA: TGTGCCAGCAGCTTAGCCGGAGGTCAAGATACGAAGTATTTT
J gene: TRBJ2-6; V gene: TRBV7-4; clone size: .; D gene: .; CDR3 protein: CASSDHGAGSNVQYF; CDR3 DNA: TGTGCCAGCAGTGATCACGGGGCTGGATCCAACGTCCAGTATTTC
J gene: TRBJ2-5; V gene: TRBV12-3/TRBV12-4; clone size: few; D gene: .; CDR3 protein: CASSLGTVKETQYF; CDR3 DNA: TGTGCCAGCAGTTTAGGGACGGTCAAAGAGACCCAGTACTTC
J gene: TRBJ2-3; V gene: TRBV7-4; clone size: .; D gene: .; CDR3 protein: CASTIAADADEHYF; CDR3 DNA: TGTGCCAGCACAATAGCGGCAGACGCCGATGAACACTATTTT
J gene: TRBJ2-3; V gene: TRBV7-9; clone size: .; D gene: .; CDR3 protein: CASSSQDGRATGTQYF; CDR3 DNA: TGTGCCAGCAGCTCCCAAGATGGGCGAGCCACAGGGACGCAGTATTTT
J gene: TRBJ2-7; V gene: TRBV12-3/TRBV12-4; clone size: .; D gene: TRBD1; CDR3 protein: CASRKTGTGGYEQYF; CDR3 DNA: TGTGCCAGCAGGAAGACCGGGACAGGGGGCTACGAGCAGTACTTC
J gene: TRBJ2-1; V gene: TRBV29-1; clone size: .; D gene: TRBD2; CDR3 protein: CSVILAGSLSF; CDR3 DNA: TGCAGCGTTATACTAGCGGGAAGTCTGTCCTTC
J gene: TRBJ1-6; V gene: TRBV5-6; clone size: .; D gene: .; CDR3 protein: CASSLGEGGDNSPLHF; CDR3 DNA: TGTGCCAGCAGCTTAGGGGAGGGCGGCGATAATTCACCCCTTCACTTT
J gene: TRBJ1-1; V gene: TRBV9; clone size: .; D gene: .; CDR3 protein: CASSLEGSSDTEAFF; CDR3 DNA: TGTGCCAGCAGCTTAGAGGGCAGTTCAGACACGGAAGCTTTCTTT
J gene: TRBJ2-1; V gene: TRBV29-1; clone size: once; D gene: .; CDR3 protein: CSVPERGQFF; CDR3 DNA: TGCAGCGTGCCGGAGAGGGGGCAGTTCTTC
J gene: TRBJ2-3; V gene: TRBV9; clone size: .; D gene: TRBD1; CDR3 protein: CASSVRTGPQKNHF; CDR3 DNA: TGTGCCAGCAGCGTAAGGACAGGACCACAAAAGAACCATTTT
J gene: TRBJ2-7; V gene: TRBV6-1; clone size: few; D gene: TRBD2; CDR3 protein: CASSEETSGAYEQYF; CDR3 DNA: TGTGCCAGCAGTGAAGAGACTAGCGGTGCCTACGAGCAGTACTTC
J gene: TRBJ1-5; V gene: TRBV9; clone size: .; D gene: .; CDR3 protein: CASSAGTARNPPQHF; CDR3 DNA: TGTGCCAGCAGCGCCGGGACCGCCAGGAATCCGCCCCAGCATTTT
J gene: TRBJ2-5; V gene: TRBV7-9; clone size: .; D gene: .; CDR3 protein: CATSGQGKQDTQYF; CDR3 DNA: TGTGCCACCAGCGGGCAGGGCAAGCAAGATACCCAGTACTTC
J gene: TRBJ1-6; V gene: TRBV11-1; clone size: .; D gene: .; CDR3 protein: CASSLGTTAYNSPLHF; CDR3 DNA: TGTGCCAGCAGCTTAGGGACGACAGCCTATAATTCACCCCTCCACTTT
J gene: TRBJ1-2; V gene: TRBV9; clone size: .; D gene: .; CDR3 protein: CASSTSTGRGYTF; CDR3 DNA: TGTGCCAGCAGCACTTCGACAGGCCGTGGCTACACCTTC
J gene: TRBJ2-7; V gene: TRBV7-3; clone size: .; D gene: TRBD1; CDR3 protein: CASSLEQGSTYEQYF; CDR3 DNA: TGTGCCAGCAGCCTGGAACAGGGGTCAACCTACGAGCAGTACTTC
J gene: TRBJ2-2; V gene: TRBV10-3; clone size: few; D gene: TRBD1; CDR3 protein: CAIRPGQGRAGELFF; CDR3 DNA: TGTGCCATCAGGCCGGGACAGGGAAGGGCCGGGGAGCTGTTTTTT
J gene: TRBJ2-5; V gene: TRBV7-3; clone size: .; D gene: TRBD2; CDR3 protein: CASSLRLAGGETYF; CDR3 DNA: TGTGCCAGCAGCTTAAGGCTAGCGGGAGGAGAGACGTACTTC
J gene: TRBJ1-6; V gene: TRBV7-8; clone size: .; D gene: .; CDR3 protein: CASIAGKADSPLHF; CDR3 DNA: TGTGCCAGCATCGCCGGGAAAGCGGATTCACCCCTCCACTTT
J gene: TRBJ2-3; V gene: TRBV9; clone size: .; D gene: TRBD2; CDR3 protein: CASSVGVTSSDPQYF; CDR3 DNA: TGTGCCAGCAGCGTAGGAGTGACTAGCTCAGATCCCCAGTATTTT
J gene: TRBJ2-7; V gene: TRBV14; clone size: .; D gene: .; CDR3 protein: CASSQSLQRQYF; CDR3 DNA: TGTGCCAGCAGCCAAAGTCTACAGAGGCAGTACTTC
J gene: TRBJ2-3; V gene: TRBV5-1; clone size: .; D gene: .; CDR3 protein: CASRDAAGPKQYF; CDR3 DNA: TGTGCCAGCAGGGACGCGGCGGGTCCGAAGCAGTATTTT
J gene: TRBJ1-1; V gene: TRBV7-8; clone size: .; D gene: .; CDR3 protein: CASSLEEGPDTQTEAFF; CDR3 DNA: TGTGCCAGCAGCTTAGAGGAAGGTCCCGATACGCAGACTGAAGCTTTCTTT
J gene: TRBJ2-7; V gene: TRBV9; clone size: .; D gene: .; CDR3 protein: CASSYVQSTYEQHF; CDR3 DNA: TGTGCCAGCAGTTACGTGCAGAGTACCTACGAGCAGCACTTC
J gene: TRBJ1-4; V gene: TRBV11-3; clone size: .; D gene: .; CDR3 protein: CASSLDLTAGEKLFF; CDR3 DNA: TGTGCCAGCAGCTTAGATCTGACAGCGGGTGAAAAACTGTTTTTT
J gene: TRBJ1-2; V gene: TRBV5-1; clone size: .; D gene: .; CDR3 protein: CASSLAGRSGYTF; CDR3 DNA: TGCGCCAGCAGCTTGGCCGGAAGGAGTGGCTACACCTTC
J gene: TRBJ2-3; V gene: TRBV19; clone size: .; D gene: .; CDR3 protein: CASSIGLGQTDTQYF; CDR3 DNA: TGTGCCAGTAGTATTGGTCTGGGGCAGACAGATACGCAGTATTTT
J gene: TRBJ2-5; V gene: TRBV11-2; clone size: .; D gene: .; CDR3 protein: CATNAVQGEETQYF; CDR3 DNA: TGTGCCACCAACGCCGTCCAGGGAGAAGAGACCCAGTACTTC
J gene: TRBJ2-4; V gene: TRBV7-2; clone size: .; D gene: .; CDR3 protein: CASSIGARNEQYF; CDR3 DNA: TGTGCCAGCAGCATCGGTGCGCGTAATGAGCAGTACTTC
J gene: TRBJ2-5; V gene: TRBV7-9; clone size: .; D gene: .; CDR3 protein: CASSWGRSEGSDEF; CDR3 DNA: TGTGCCAGCAGCTGGGGAAGAAGCGAAGGGAGCGATGAGTTC
J gene: TRBJ2-7; V gene: TRBV7-3; clone size: few; D gene: TRBD1; CDR3 protein: CASSLSGTGYTQYF; CDR3 DNA: TGTGCCAGCAGCTTATCGGGGACAGGCTATACGCAGTATTTC
J gene: TRBJ2-5; V gene: TRBV7-8; clone size: .; D gene: .; CDR3 protein: CATSLAGEPETQYF; CDR3 DNA: TGTGCCACCAGCTTAGCCGGCGAGCCCGAGACGCAGTACTTC